This T cell receptor beta chain is from a study of blood T cell repertoires in COVID-19. On the study more broadly: T cells, B-cell-depleted T cells, or PBMCs supplied cDNA or gDNA.

Only in-frame clones appear in the TCRdb table, and some are missing; sequencing was by immunoSEQ multiplex PCR. The table records around 28,000 clones, roughly 89% of them present only once. The clonotype comes from a human donor in a cohort sampled during active COVID-19. Specimen: peripheral blood.

CDR3 loop: CASSLRGETQYF. As DNA, the CDR3 is TGCGCCAGCAGCTTGCGAGGGGAGACCCAGTACTTC. The genes are TRBV5-1 and TRBJ2-5, with a tentative D call TRBD2 (5 bases). Germline assignment: CDR1 SGHRS and CDR2 YFSETQ. V shed 1 base and J shed 5 bases, with 6 bases lying between them. The CDR3 spans 12 residues.